In its sample, the clone carrying this T cell receptor (beta chain) was seen many times. Its target is not known. This entry comes from a study of response to subunit inactivated influenza vaccine. Points from the study as a whole: Each seasonal influenza vaccination, the authors suggested, recruits few new T cells.

TCRdb ran MiXCR on the RT-PCR reads and lists one entry per CDR3 protein. This table has around 490,000 distinct CDR3 sequences, approximately 7.1% appearing once. Trimming took off 3 bases at V and 4 bases at J, with 6 bases between the two ends. The CDR3 covers 11 residues. The germline CDR1 and CDR2 sequences are DFQATT and SNEGSKA (reference sequence). V usage is TRBV20-1 and J usage is TRBJ2-5; TRBD2 might be the D (6 bases). The source material was PBMCs from blood, sampled less than 30 months after vaccination. This TCR came from a man in his fifties or sixties who received an inactivated influenza vaccine. Here the CDR3 reads CSASGRETQYF. The CDR3 region has the DNA TGCAGTGCTAGCGGGAGAGAGACCCAGTACTTC.